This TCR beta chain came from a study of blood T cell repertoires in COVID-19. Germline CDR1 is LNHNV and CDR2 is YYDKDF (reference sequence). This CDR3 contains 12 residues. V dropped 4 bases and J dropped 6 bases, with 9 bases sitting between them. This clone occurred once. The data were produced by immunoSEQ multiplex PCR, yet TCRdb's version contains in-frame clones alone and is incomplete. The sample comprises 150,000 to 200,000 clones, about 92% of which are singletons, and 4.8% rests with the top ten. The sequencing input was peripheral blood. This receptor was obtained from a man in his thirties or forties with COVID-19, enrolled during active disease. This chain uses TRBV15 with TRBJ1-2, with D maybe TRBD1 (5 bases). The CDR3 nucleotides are TGTGCCACCAGCACAGGGATGGATGGCTACACCTTC. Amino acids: CATSTGMDGYTF.